This T cell receptor (beta chain) stems from a study of blood T cell repertoires in COVID-19. The wider study: The United States, Italy and Spain were the sources of the acute and convalescent COVID-19 samples.

CDR3 size: 15 residues. Trimming removed 7 bases from V and 5 bases from J, with 20 bases in between. CDR1 and CDR2 (germline): SEHNR, FQNEAQ (reference sequence). Repertoires were generated with immunoSEQ multiplex PCR, while TCRdb's copy carries only in-frame clones and drops some. The data contain 300,000 to 450,000 clones, approximately 88% of them singletons. Sequenced material: peripheral blood. The rearrangement links TRBV7-9 to TRBJ1-1, with TRBD1 as a possible D gene (5 bases). The sequence was obtained from a woman younger than 45 with COVID-19, enrolled during active disease. The CDR3 bases are TGTGCCAGCACCTCCGTTGGGGCGGGGGGGACTGAAGCTTTCTTT. Protein: CASTSVGAGGTEAFF. Full variable domain (outside the CDR3, taken from reference TRBV7-9 and TRBJ1-1): DTGVSQNPRHKITKRGQNVTFRCDPISEHNRLYWYRQTLGQGPEFLTYFQNEAQLEKSRLLSDRFSAERPKGSFSTLEIQRTEQGDSAMYLCASTSVGAGGTEAFFGQGTRLTVV.